This T cell receptor (beta chain) originates from a study of blood T cell repertoires in COVID-19. Study information: T cells, B-cell-depleted T cells, or PBMCs supplied cDNA or gDNA.

This table comes from immunoSEQ multiplex PCR, and its TCRdb copy is limited to in-frame clones, with some not included. The sample has 110,000 to 150,000 clones, around nine tenths seen once; the top ten hold under 7%. The length of the CDR3 is 13 residues. V lost 5 bases, J lost 5 bases, and 12 bases lay in between. CDR1 is MNHEY, CDR2 SVGEGT, per germline. Sequencing was performed on peripheral blood. V gene TRBV6-2 or TRBV6-3 combines with J gene TRBJ2-5; D remains ambiguous. This TCR was sampled from a human donor in a cohort sampled during active COVID-19. CDR3 coding DNA: TGTGCCAGCAGTGTGTCTCGGCGGGAGACCCAGTACTTC. It yields the protein CASSVSRRETQYF.